This is a list of T cell receptor beta chains from one sample in a study of neoadjuvant anti-PD-1 for oral cavity cancer. The method was immunoSEQ multiplex PCR; TCRdb's version includes in-frame clones alone and lacks a portion of them. The sample contains roughly 13,000 clones, around three fifths of which appear only once. This specimen was PBMCs, taken before nivolumab (anti-PD-1) treatment. The source of these receptors is a person aged 40-85 years with oral cavity squamous cell carcinoma. CDR3s include the opening cysteine and the closing phenylalanine or tryptophan. D genes are given only for firm matches. Size tells how often a clone was seen (once, few, many) or the class of an expanded clone, and some rows leave it out.

J gene	V gene	D gene	clone size	CDR3 DNA	CDR3 protein
TRBJ2-5	TRBV9	TRBD2	few	TGTGCCAGCAGCCCCTCAAGGGGAGGGTGGGAGACCCAGTACTTC	CASSPSRGGWETQYF
TRBJ1-2	TRBV20-1	NA	NA	TGCAGTGCTAGAGATGGCTACACCTTC	CSARDGYTF
TRBJ2-3	TRBV6-6	NA	NA	TGTGCCAGCAGCCGGGGGCACACAGACACAGATACGCAGTATTTT	CASSRGHTDTDTQYF
TRBJ2-1	TRBV2	NA	NA	TGTGCCAGCAATTCAGGCTATGAGCAGTTCTTC	CASNSGYEQFF
TRBJ2-2	TRBV7-7	TRBD1	NA	TGTGCTAGCAGCCCGACAGGGGGTAGCACCGGGGAGCTGTTTTTT	CASSPTGGSTGELFF
TRBJ2-1	TRBV11-2	NA	NA	TGTGCCAGCAGCCCGACAGGAGCCCCCGCCAATGAGCAGTTCTTC	CASSPTGAPANEQFF
TRBJ2-7	TRBV11-2	NA	NA	TGTGCCAGCAGCTTAGACAGGCTCTACGAGCAGTACTTC	CASSLDRLYEQYF
TRBJ2-3	TRBV19	NA	NA	TGTGCCAGTAGTATAAGAACGGGAGCGCAGTATTTT	CASSIRTGAQYF
TRBJ1-1	TRBV19	NA	NA	TGTGCCAGTAGTAGTACTGGGACCACTGAAGCTTTCTTT	CASSSTGTTEAFF
TRBJ2-4	TRBV7-2	NA	NA	TGTGCCAGCAGCTCCGGAGTGGAATTGACAGCCAAAAACATTCAGTACTTC	CASSSGVELTAKNIQYF
TRBJ2-1	TRBV11-3	NA	NA	TGTGCCAGCAGCTTAGGGGCCCAGGGCCATGAGCAGTTCTTC	CASSLGAQGHEQFF
TRBJ2-1	TRBV29-1	NA	NA	TGCAGCGTTGAAGGAAAAGGTGGGGATGAGCAGTTCTTC	CSVEGKGGDEQFF
TRBJ1-2	TRBV7-9	NA	NA	TGTGCCAGCAGCTTAGAGACCGACAGCGATTACACCTTC	CASSLETDSDYTF
TRBJ2-7	TRBV29-1	NA	few	TGCAGCGTTCTAAGCGCCTACGAGCAGTACTTC	CSVLSAYEQYF
TRBJ1-2	TRBV23-1	TRBD1	few	TGCGCCAGCACGTCGCGACAGGGGAACTATGGCTACACCTTC	CASTSRQGNYGYTF
TRBJ2-1	TRBV5-4	NA	once	TGTGCCAGCAGCCCGGACCGGAGCTCCTACAATGAGCAGTTCTTC	CASSPDRSSYNEQFF
TRBJ2-7	TRBV6-5	NA	NA	TGTGCCAGCAGTTACTCGACAACCTACGAGCAGTACTTC	CASSYSTTYEQYF
TRBJ2-3	TRBV29-1	NA	NA	TGCAGCGTTAACAGGGGAACTAGCGCAGATACGCAGTATTTT	CSVNRGTSADTQYF
TRBJ2-2	TRBV2	NA	NA	TGTGCCAGCAGTGAAGGGCAATCTAGGCGTCCCGGGGAGCTGTTTTTT	CASSEGQSRRPGELFF
TRBJ1-1	TRBV11-2	NA	NA	TGTGCCAGCAGCTCCCTCGGGACACCCGATCCAAACACTGAAGCTTTCTTT	CASSSLGTPDPNTEAFF
TRBJ2-7	TRBV2	TRBD2	NA	TGTGCCAGCAGCGGGGACTATCCCCTCGCCTACGAGCAGTACTTC	CASSGDYPLAYEQYF
TRBJ1-2	TRBV18	NA	few	TGTGCCAGCTCACCATACGGGGGTGACTATGGCTACACCTTC	CASSPYGGDYGYTF
TRBJ1-1	TRBV7-6	NA	NA	TGTGCCAGCAGCCCCCAGATCGAGTCATACACTGAAGCTTTCTTT	CASSPQIESYTEAFF
TRBJ1-3	TRBV2	TRBD1	NA	TGTGCCAGCAGGCCCCTGACAGGGGGCGTCGCTGGAAACACCATATATTTT	CASRPLTGGVAGNTIYF
TRBJ2-7	TRBV19	NA	NA	TGTGCCAGTAGTCGGGGGTCAGGCGAGCAGTACTTC	CASSRGSGEQYF
TRBJ1-5	TRBV6-4	NA	few	TGTGCCAGCAGTGCCGCGAGGGGTCAGCCCCAGCATTTT	CASSAARGQPQHF